This T cell receptor (beta chain) is drawn from a study of CD8 T cells in ankylosing spondylitis. Quantitative 5'-RACE with molecular barcodes produced the TCR beta libraries. In TCRdb, the 5' RACE reads were re-called with MiXCR into one record per CDR3 protein. The table has over 25,000 distinct CDR3 sequences, 6.5% to 9% seen once. CDR1 and CDR2 from the germline V gene are SGDLS and YYNGEE. V shed 2 bases, J shed 7 bases, and the junction held 2 bases outside the gene matches. The CDR3 covers 14 residues. This clonotype was observed a handful of times. The antigen is undetermined. Findings and limits, study-wide: One TCR beta motif, made up of several highly homologous variants, appeared characteristic of ankylosing spondylitis blood. Enrichment of disease-linked clones was reportedly significant in matched ankylosing spondylitis synovial fluid.

This clonotype originated in a male donor with ankylosing spondylitis or in good health (not recorded which). The rearrangement links TRBV9 to TRBJ2-1, with 11 bases that match TRBD2. Sequenced material: blood. The CDR3 loop reads CASSVLAGGNEQFF. For the CDR3, the DNA is TGTGCCAGCAGCGTTTTAGCGGGAGGGAATGAGCAGTTCTTC.